The clone carrying this TCR beta chain was detected a few times. The data are from a study of response to subunit inactivated influenza vaccine. CDR1 is SGHRS and CDR2 is YFSETQ in the germline V gene. The CDR3 length is 15 residues. Trimming pared 0 bases from V and 3 bases from J, leaving 13 bases between. A single record per CDR3 protein comes from TCRdb applying MiXCR to the RT-PCR reads. Here the sample spans about 570,000 distinct CDR3 sequences, roughly 10% being singletons. These data also formed part of another study, on T cells expressing NK-cell markers. Per that study: 5'RACE template switching built TCR beta cDNA with unique molecular identifiers. These clonotypes, the leaders elsewhere, also led the CD3+CD56-NKG2C+ fraction in four donors.

Specimen: PBMCs from blood, collected on the day of vaccination. The receptor was derived from a man in his fifties who received an inactivated influenza vaccine. J is TRBJ2-7 and V is TRBV5-1; D is ambiguous. CDR3 coding DNA: TGCGCCAGCAGCTTGGATAGTCAGGCGAACTACGAGCAGTACTTC. Its translation: CASSLDSQANYEQYF.